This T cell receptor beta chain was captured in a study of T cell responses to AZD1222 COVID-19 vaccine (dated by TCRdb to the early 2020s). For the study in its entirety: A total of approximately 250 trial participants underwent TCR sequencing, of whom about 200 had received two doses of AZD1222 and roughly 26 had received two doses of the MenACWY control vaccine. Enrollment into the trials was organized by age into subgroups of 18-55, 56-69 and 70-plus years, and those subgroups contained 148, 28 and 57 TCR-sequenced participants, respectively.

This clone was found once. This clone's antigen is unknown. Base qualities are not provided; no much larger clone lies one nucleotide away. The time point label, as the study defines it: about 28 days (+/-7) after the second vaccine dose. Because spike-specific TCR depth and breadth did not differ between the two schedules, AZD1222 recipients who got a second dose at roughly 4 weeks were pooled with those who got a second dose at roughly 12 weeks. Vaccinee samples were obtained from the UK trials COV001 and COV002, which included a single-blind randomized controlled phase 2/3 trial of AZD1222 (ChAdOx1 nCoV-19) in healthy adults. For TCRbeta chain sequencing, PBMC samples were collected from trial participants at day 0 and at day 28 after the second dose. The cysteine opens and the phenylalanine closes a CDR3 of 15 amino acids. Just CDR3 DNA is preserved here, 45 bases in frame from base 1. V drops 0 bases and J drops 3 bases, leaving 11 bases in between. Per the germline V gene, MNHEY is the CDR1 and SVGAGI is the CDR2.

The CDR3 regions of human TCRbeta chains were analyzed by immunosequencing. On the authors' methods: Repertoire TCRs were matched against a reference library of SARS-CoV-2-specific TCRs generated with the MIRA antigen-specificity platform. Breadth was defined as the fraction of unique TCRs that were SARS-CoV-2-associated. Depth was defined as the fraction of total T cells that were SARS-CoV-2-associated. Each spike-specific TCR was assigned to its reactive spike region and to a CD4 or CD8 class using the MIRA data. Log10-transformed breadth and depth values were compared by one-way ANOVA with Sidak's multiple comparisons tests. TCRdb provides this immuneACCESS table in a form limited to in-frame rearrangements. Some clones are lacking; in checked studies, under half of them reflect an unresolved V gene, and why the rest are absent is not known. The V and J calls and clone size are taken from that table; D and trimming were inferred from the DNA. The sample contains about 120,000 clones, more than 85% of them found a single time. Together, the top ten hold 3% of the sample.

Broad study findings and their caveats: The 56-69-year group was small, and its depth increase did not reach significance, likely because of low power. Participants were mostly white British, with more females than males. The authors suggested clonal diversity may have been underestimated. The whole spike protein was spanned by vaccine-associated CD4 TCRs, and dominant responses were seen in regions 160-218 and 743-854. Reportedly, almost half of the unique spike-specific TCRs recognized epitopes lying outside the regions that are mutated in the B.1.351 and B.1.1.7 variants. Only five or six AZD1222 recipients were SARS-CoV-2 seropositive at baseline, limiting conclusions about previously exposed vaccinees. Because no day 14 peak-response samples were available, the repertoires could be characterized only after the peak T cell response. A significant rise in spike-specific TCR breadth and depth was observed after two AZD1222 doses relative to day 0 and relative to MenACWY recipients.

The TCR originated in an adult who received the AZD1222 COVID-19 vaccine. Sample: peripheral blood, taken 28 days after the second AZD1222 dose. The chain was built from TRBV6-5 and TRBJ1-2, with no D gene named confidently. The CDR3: CASSYSQRAYYGYTF. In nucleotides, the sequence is TGTGCCAGCAGTTACTCGCAAAGGGCCTACTATGGCTACACCTTC.